This T cell receptor beta chain derives from a study of blood T cell dynamics during melanoma immunotherapy. The CDR3 runs 11 residues. Trimming left V 2 bases short and J 13 bases short, with 12 bases between. CDR1 is SQVTM, CDR2 ANQGSEA, per germline. The sample's time point: week 3, after first cycle of checkpoint inhibitor. Points from the study as a whole: Whether repertoire-driving clones were melanoma-specific could not be determined.

Libraries were prepared by immunoSEQ multiplex PCR; TCRdb keeps only in-frame clonotypes and omits some of them. Of 15,000 or so clones in the sample, around nine tenths are singletons; the top ten hold 7.8%. With respect to this clone: The target antigen is unknown.

This sequence joins TRBV29-1 and TRBJ2-1; D ambiguous. The sample was blood, taken from a patient treated with checkpoint blockade. The sequence came from a human donor with melanoma. The CDR3 DNA reads TGCAGCGTTGAAAGAAGGACGTTACAGTTCTTC. Residues: CSVERRTLQFF.